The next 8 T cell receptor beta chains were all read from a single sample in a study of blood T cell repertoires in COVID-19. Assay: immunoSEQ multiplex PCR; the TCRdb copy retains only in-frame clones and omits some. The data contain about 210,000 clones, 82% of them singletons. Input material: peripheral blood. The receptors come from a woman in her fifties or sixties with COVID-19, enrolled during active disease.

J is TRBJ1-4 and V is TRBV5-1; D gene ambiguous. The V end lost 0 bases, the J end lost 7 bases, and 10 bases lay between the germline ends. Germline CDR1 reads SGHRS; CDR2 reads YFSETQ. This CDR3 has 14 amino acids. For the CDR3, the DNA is TGCGCCAGCAGCTTGGAAGAGGCGGCTGAAAAACTGTTTTTT. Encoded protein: CASSLEEAAEKLFF.

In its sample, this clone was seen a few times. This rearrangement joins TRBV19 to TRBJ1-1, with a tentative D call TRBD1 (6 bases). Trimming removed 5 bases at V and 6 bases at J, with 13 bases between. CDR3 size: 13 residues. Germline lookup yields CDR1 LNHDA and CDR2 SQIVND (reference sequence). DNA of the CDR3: TGTGCCAGTAGTTTCCAAGGGGGGGCTGAAGCTTTCTTT. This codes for CASSFQGGAEAFF. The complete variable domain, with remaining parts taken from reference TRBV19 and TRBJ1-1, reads DGGITQSPKYLFRKEGQNVTLSCEQNLNHDAMYWYRQDPGQGLRLIYYSQIVNDFQKGDIAEGYSVSREKKESFPLTVTSAQKNPTAFYLCASSFQGGAEAFFGQGTRLTVV.

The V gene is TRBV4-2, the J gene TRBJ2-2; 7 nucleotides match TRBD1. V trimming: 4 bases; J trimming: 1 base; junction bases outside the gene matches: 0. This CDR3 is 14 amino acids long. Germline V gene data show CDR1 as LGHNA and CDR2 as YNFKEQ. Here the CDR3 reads CASSRDRNTGELFF. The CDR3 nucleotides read TGTGCCAGCAGCCGGGACAGGAACACCGGGGAGCTGTTTTTT.

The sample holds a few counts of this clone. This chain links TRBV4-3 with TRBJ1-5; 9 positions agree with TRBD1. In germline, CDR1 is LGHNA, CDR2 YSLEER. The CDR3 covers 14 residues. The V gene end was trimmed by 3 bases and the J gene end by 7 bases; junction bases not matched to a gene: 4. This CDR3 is CASSQDRGNQPQHF. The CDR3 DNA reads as TGCGCCAGCAGCCAGGACAGGGGAAACCAGCCCCAGCATTTT.

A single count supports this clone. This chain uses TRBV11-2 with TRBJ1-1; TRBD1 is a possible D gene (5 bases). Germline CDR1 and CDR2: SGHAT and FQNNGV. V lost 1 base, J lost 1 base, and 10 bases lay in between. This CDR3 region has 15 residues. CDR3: CASSLGRTKNTEAFF. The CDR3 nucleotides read TGTGCCAGCAGCTTAGGACGGACAAAGAACACTGAAGCTTTCTTT.

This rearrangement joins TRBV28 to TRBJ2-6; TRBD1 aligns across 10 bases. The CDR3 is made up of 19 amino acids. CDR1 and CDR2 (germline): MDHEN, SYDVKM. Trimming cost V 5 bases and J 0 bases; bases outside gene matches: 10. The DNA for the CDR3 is TGTGCCAGCAGTACCCGGGACAGGGGAATAATCTCTGGGGCCAACGTCCTGACTTTC. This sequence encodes CASSTRDRGIISGANVLTF.

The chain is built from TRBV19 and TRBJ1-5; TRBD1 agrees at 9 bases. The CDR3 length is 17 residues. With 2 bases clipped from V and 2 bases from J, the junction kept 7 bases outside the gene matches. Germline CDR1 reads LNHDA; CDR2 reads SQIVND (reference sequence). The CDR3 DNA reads TGTGCCAGTAGTATAAGAAACAGGGGGCTTGGCAATCAGCCCCAGCATTTT. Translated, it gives CASSIRNRGLGNQPQHF.

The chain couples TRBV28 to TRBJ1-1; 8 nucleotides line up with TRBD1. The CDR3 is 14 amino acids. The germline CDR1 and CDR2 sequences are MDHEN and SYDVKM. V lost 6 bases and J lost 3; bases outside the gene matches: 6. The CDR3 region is CASRNRGSYTEAFF. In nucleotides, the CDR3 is TGTGCCAGCAGAAACAGGGGGTCTTACACTGAAGCTTTCTTT.